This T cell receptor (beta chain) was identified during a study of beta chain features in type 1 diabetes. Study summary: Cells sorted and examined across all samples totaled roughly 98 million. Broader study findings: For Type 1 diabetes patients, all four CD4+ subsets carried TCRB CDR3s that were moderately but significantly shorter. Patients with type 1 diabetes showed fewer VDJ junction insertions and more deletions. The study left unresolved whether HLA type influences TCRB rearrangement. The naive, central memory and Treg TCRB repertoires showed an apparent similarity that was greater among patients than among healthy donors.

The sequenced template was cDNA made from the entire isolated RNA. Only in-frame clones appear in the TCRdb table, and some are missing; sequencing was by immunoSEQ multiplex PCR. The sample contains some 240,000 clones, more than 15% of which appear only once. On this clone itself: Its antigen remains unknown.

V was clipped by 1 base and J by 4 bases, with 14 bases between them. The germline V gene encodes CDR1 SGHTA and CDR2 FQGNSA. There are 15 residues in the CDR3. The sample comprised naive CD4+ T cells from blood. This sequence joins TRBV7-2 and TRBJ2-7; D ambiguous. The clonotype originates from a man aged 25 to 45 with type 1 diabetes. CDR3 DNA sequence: TGTGCCAGCAGCTTAGGGCCACTGGTATATTACGAGCAGTACTTC. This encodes CASSLGPLVYYEQYF.